The 10 T cell receptor beta chains below all came from one sample that was sequenced in a study of blood T cell repertoires in COVID-19. The repertoire was sequenced with immunoSEQ multiplex PCR; TCRdb's copy has only in-frame clones and lacks some. Among some 190,000 clones listed, about 83% were seen once. What was sequenced was PBMCs or T cells enriched from blood (not recorded which). Receptor source: a man aged 40-49 years with acute COVID-19.

V usage is TRBV29-1 and J usage is TRBJ2-5, with TRBD2 matching 12 bases. The CDR3 extends over 15 amino acids. Germline trimming cut 7 bases from V and 3 bases from J; bases unmatched to any gene: 9. Germline CDR1 and CDR2: SQVTM and ANQGSEA. This CDR3 is CSAPLAGGLEETQYF. The CDR3 coding sequence is TGCAGCGCTCCCCTAGCGGGAGGGCTTGAAGAGACCCAGTACTTC. The whole variable domain, filled in from reference TRBV29-1 and TRBJ2-5, reads SAVISQKPSRDICQRGTSLTIQCQVDSQVTMMFWYRQQPGQSLTLIATANQGSEATYESGFVIDKFPISRPNLTFSTLTVSNMSPEDSSIYLCSAPLAGGLEETQYFGPGTRLLVL.

The V gene is TRBV7-7, the J gene TRBJ2-5; D gene uncertain. V lost 2 bases, J lost 2 bases, and 9 bases lay in between. Germline assignment: CDR1 SSHAT and CDR2 FNYEAQ (reference sequence). The CDR3 is 14 residues long. The CDR3 DNA follows: TGTGCCAGCAGCTTAAGTACTGGTCAAGAGACCCAGTACTTC. Encoded protein: CASSLSTGQETQYF.

The chain employs TRBV10-3 and TRBJ1-2; D gene uncertain. V gave up 0 bases and J gave up 8 bases, with 16 bases separating them. Germline-derived CDR1 and CDR2 are ENHRY and SYGVKD. The CDR3 totals 15 residues. The CDR3 spells CAISESTLGGGGYTF. CDR3 sequence (DNA): TGTGCCATCAGTGAGTCGACTCTTGGAGGTGGGGGCTACACCTTC.

The V call is TRBV28, the J call TRBJ1-2; D is unclear. CDR1 is MDHEN and CDR2 is SYDVKM in the germline V gene. The CDR3 loop spans 12 amino acids. V was pared by 4 bases and J by 2 bases, with 5 bases between. The CDR3 spells CASSSSNYGYTF. CDR3 bases: TGTGCCAGCAGTTCATCCAACTATGGCTACACCTTC.

The V call is TRBV29-1, the J call TRBJ2-4; the D gene is possibly TRBD1 (6 bases). The CDR3 runs 15 residues. Germline CDR1 SQVTM, CDR2 ANQGSEA. V gave up 6 bases and J gave up 0 bases, with 15 bases separating them. CDR3 bases: TGCAGCGTATGGACCACAGGGACAGCCAAAAACATTCAGTACTTC. Translated: CSVWTTGTAKNIQYF.

The rearrangement joins TRBV4-1 to TRBJ2-5; D might be TRBD2 (6 bases). This CDR3 spans 17 amino acids. V lost 0 bases, J lost 2 bases, and 16 bases lay in between. In germline, CDR1 is MGHRA, CDR2 YSYEKL. The CDR3 DNA is TGCGCCAGCAGCCAAGAGAGGGTGGGAGGCGGTCAAGAGACCCAGTACTTC. It specifies CASSQERVGGGQETQYF.

This sequence joins TRBV29-1 and TRBJ2-3; D is ambiguous. Germline values: CDR1 SQVTM, CDR2 ANQGSEA. The CDR3 runs to 11 residues. The V end lost 5 bases, the J end lost 2 bases, and 5 bases lay between the germline ends. The CDR3 protein is CSVQYTDTQYF. In DNA form, the CDR3 reads TGCAGCGTTCAGTACACAGATACGCAGTATTTT.

The chain recombines TRBV28 with TRBJ1-4; weak D call: TRBD1 (5 bases). Per germline, CDR1 MDHEN and CDR2 SYDVKM. With 8 bases removed from V and 5 bases from J, the gap between germline ends came to 18 bases. The CDR3 consists of 15 residues. CDR3 DNA: TGTGCCAGCCGCGGAACCCCGGGGGGAAATGAAAAACTGTTTTTT. Its protein is CASRGTPGGNEKLFF.

This chain uses TRBV19 with TRBJ2-6, with D possibly TRBD1 on 5 matching bases. CDR3 size: 16 residues. Germline V gene data show CDR1 as LNHDA and CDR2 as SQIVND (reference sequence). V was pared by 7 bases and J by 2 bases, with 15 bases between. The CDR3 reads CASMSGLGAGANVLTF. Here the CDR3 DNA reads TGTGCCAGTATGTCCGGATTAGGGGCTGGGGCCAACGTCCTGACTTTC. Full variable domain (outside the CDR3, taken from reference TRBV19 and TRBJ2-6): DGGITQSPKYLFRKEGQNVTLSCEQNLNHDAMYWYRQDPGQGLRLIYYSQIVNDFQKGDIAEGYSVSREKKESFPLTVTSAQKNPTAFYLCASMSGLGAGANVLTFGAGSRLTVL.

The chain combines TRBV5-1 with TRBJ1-2; TRBD1 aligns across 8 bases. The V and J ends lost 0 bases and 7 bases, in that order; junction bases with no gene match: 8. Germline V gene sequence: CDR1 SGHRS, CDR2 YFSETQ. This CDR3 spans 15 amino acids. The CDR3 nucleotides read TGCGCCAGCAGCTTGGGGCAGCAGGGGGCAGGTGGCTACACCTTC. Protein sequence: CASSLGQQGAGGYTF.